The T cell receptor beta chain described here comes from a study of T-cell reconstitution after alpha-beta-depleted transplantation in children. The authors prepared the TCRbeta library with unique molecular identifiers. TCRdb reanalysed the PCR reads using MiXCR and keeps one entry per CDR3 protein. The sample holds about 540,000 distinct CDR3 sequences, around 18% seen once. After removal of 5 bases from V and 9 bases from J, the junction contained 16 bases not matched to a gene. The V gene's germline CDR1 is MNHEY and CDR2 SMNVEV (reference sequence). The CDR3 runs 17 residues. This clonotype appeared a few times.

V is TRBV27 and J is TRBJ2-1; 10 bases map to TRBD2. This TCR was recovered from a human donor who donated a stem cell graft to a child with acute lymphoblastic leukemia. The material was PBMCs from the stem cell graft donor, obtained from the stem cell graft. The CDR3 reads CASSRHIAGGRSREQFF. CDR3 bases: TGTGCCAGCAGTCGTCACATAGCGGGAGGTAGGTCGCGTGAGCAGTTCTTC.